What follows are 16 T cell receptor beta chains derived from one specimen sequenced in a study of blood T cell repertoires in COVID-19. Generated by immunoSEQ multiplex PCR, the TCRdb table keeps only in-frame clones and is missing some. The table records about 190,000 clones, roughly 82% of them present only once. Sequenced sample: peripheral blood. These receptors came from a woman in her sixties or seventies with COVID-19, enrolled during active disease.

The rearrangement links TRBV27 to TRBJ1-4; 8 positions agree with TRBD1. Germline lookup yields CDR1 MNHEY and CDR2 SMNVEV (reference sequence). V was pared by 4 bases and J by 1 base, with 11 bases of the junction left unmatched. The CDR3 has 18 amino acids. The CDR3 DNA is TGTGCCAGCAGTTCGACCCGGACAGGGAAAAGAACTAATGAAAAACTGTTTTTT. This translates into CASSSTRTGKRTNEKLFF.

A few counts support this clone. The J gene is TRBJ2-7, the V gene TRBV5-1; 10 nucleotides line up with TRBD1. V lost 4 bases and J lost 5; bases outside the gene matches: 9. The germline gives CDR1 SGHRS, CDR2 YFSETQ. The CDR3 loop spans 15 amino acids. CDR3 sequence reads: CASSRWTGGEDEQYF. DNA for the CDR3: TGCGCCAGCAGCCGGTGGACAGGGGGGGAAGACGAGCAGTACTTC. Based on the CDR3 plus reference TRBV5-1 and TRBJ2-7, the full variable domain is KAGVTQTPRYLIKTRGQQVTLSCSPISGHRSVSWYQQTPGQGLQFLFEYFSETQRNKGNFPGRFSGRQFSNSRSEMNVSTLELGDSALYLCASSRWTGGEDEQYFGPGTRLTVT.

This clone has a handful of counts. The CDR3 region is CASSYPGQGDEKLFF. The CDR3, as DNA: TGTGCCAGCAGCTATCCGGGACAGGGCGATGAAAAACTGTTTTTT. The rearrangement links TRBV6-5 to TRBJ1-4, with 9 bases lining up with TRBD1. Germline trimming cut 6 bases from V and 6 bases from J; bases unmatched to any gene: 8. The CDR3 covers 15 residues. The germline V gene encodes CDR1 MNHEY and CDR2 SVGAGI.

J is TRBJ1-6 and V is TRBV7-3; 7 bases agree with TRBD1. Germline V gene lookup returns CDR1 SGHTA and CDR2 FQGTGA. This CDR3 spans 15 amino acids. With V trimmed by 0 bases and J by 9 bases, 5 bases remained unmatched. CDR3 loop: CASSLTGGLASPLHF. In nucleotides, the CDR3 is TGTGCCAGCAGCTTAACAGGGGGCTTGGCTTCACCCCTCCACTTT.

This rearrangement joins TRBV7-9 to TRBJ1-2; 8 bases are shared with TRBD1. CDR1 is SEHNR and CDR2 is FQNEAQ in the germline V gene (reference sequence). The CDR3 length is 16 residues. Losses at the gene ends were 0 bases for V and 4 bases for J; bases not matched to a gene: 7. The CDR3: CASSLATGGRGYGYTF. CDR3 coding DNA: TGTGCCAGCAGCTTAGCCACAGGGGGGAGAGGCTATGGCTACACCTTC.

The gene calls are TRBV29-1 and TRBJ2-2; D is perhaps TRBD2 (6 bases). The CDR3 sequence is 14 residues long. Trimming took off 5 bases at V and 0 bases at J, with 10 bases between the two ends. Germline V gene sequence: CDR1 SQVTM, CDR2 ANQGSEA. The CDR3 reads CSVPGLSNTGELFF. The CDR3 coding sequence is TGCAGCGTTCCGGGACTCTCGAACACCGGGGAGCTGTTTTTT.

The J gene is TRBJ2-5, the V gene TRBV19; TRBD2 matches 8 bases. CDR1 and CDR2 (germline): LNHDA, SQIVND (reference sequence). This CDR3 is built from 13 residues. V lost 6 bases and J lost 2; bases outside the gene matches: 2. The CDR3 loop is CASRQRGQETQYF. The CDR3 region has the DNA TGTGCCAGTAGACAGCGGGGGCAAGAGACCCAGTACTTC.

This clone was counted only a few times. The chain is built from TRBV7-9 and TRBJ2-5, with D unclear. Between the trimmed V and J ends, which lost 5 bases and 2 bases, there was a span of 12 bases. The CDR3 contains 14 residues. From germline, CDR1 is SEHNR and CDR2 FQNEAQ (reference sequence). The CDR3 DNA is TGTGCCAGCAGCGTATCGCCCGGGCAAGAGACCCAGTACTTC. It translates to CASSVSPGQETQYF.

This clone was seen a few times. V is TRBV18 and J is TRBJ1-1; the match to TRBD1 covers 8 bases. V dropped 6 bases and J dropped 5; count of bases not matched to a gene: 14. From germline, CDR1 is KGHSH and CDR2 LQKENI. The CDR3 consists of 16 residues. The chain's CDR3 is CASSIRTGRLRTEAFF. DNA of the CDR3: TGTGCCAGCTCCATCCGGACAGGGCGGTTAAGAACTGAAGCTTTCTTT.

The V and J genes are TRBV6-2 or TRBV6-3 and TRBJ2-1, with 8 bases matching TRBD2. V gave up 2 bases and J gave up 2 bases; unmatched junction bases: 5. The CDR3 is made up of 16 amino acids. CDR1 and CDR2 from the germline V gene are MNHEY and SVGEGT. CDR3 sequence: CASSYRREAPYNEQFF. CDR3 in DNA: TGTGCCAGCAGTTACCGGCGGGAGGCGCCCTACAATGAGCAGTTCTTC.

The V and J genes are TRBV6-6 and TRBJ1-4, with D tentatively TRBD1 (6 bases). CDR1 is MNHNY and CDR2 is SVGAGI in the germline V gene (reference sequence). The CDR3 has 15 residues. V was trimmed by 2 bases and J by 7 bases, leaving 14 bases between them. The CDR3 nucleotides read TGTGCCAGCAGTTACCCTCAGGGGTCGGGTGAAAAACTGTTTTTT. It encodes CASSYPQGSGEKLFF.

CDR3 coding DNA: TGTGCCAGCAGTTACGAGCTGCGTCAGCCCCAGCATTTT. The encoded protein is CASSYELRQPQHF. The chain combines TRBV27 with TRBJ1-5; D gene unclear. This CDR3 spans 13 amino acids. The germline V and J ends were trimmed by 4 bases and 6 bases, with 10 bases remaining between them. Germline-derived CDR1 and CDR2 are MNHEY and SMNVEV (reference sequence).

This chain connects TRBV5-8 to TRBJ2-1; 15 bases match TRBD2. Losses at the gene ends were 3 bases for V and 10 bases for J; bases not matched to a gene: 11. CDR3 length: 17 amino acids. The V gene's germline CDR1 is SGHTS and CDR2 YDEGEE. The CDR3 bases are TGTGCCAGCAGCTCGGGACTAGCGGGGGGCCTCGTTTTAGAGCAGTTCTTC. Translation gives CASSSGLAGGLVLEQFF.

The chain is built from TRBV2 and TRBJ2-5; 12 nucleotides match TRBD2. This CDR3 comprises 16 residues. Germline CDR1 is SNHLY and CDR2 is FYNNEI. Germline trimming cut 3 bases from V and 5 bases from J; bases unmatched to any gene: 7. The CDR3 DNA reads as TGTGCCAGCAGTGATTTTTCTAGCGGGGGGGCGGAGACCCAGTACTTC. This gives the protein CASSDFSSGGAETQYF.

CDR3 coding DNA: TGCGCCAGCAGCGGCCCGGGACAAGACCAAGAGACCCAGTACTTC. This gives the protein CASSGPGQDQETQYF. This chain joins TRBV5-1 and TRBJ2-5; a weak D match, TRBD1 (6 bases). The CDR3 sequence is 15 residues long. V lost 4 bases, J lost 0 bases, and 13 bases lay in between. Germline V gives CDR1 SGHRS, CDR2 YFSETQ.

The gene calls are TRBV7-2 and TRBJ1-4; D is possibly TRBD1 (5 bases). CDR3 length: 15 residues. Trimming removed 5 bases from V and 8 bases from J, with 18 bases in between. Germline-derived CDR1 and CDR2 are SGHTA and FQGNSA. Here the CDR3 DNA reads TGTGCCAGCAGCGAGCGCCCATCTTCAGGGGAAAAACTGTTTTTT. This encodes CASSERPSSGEKLFF.